The entry that follows covers one T cell receptor (beta chain) sequence. Its antigen is unknown. The record originates from a study of beta chain features in type 1 diabetes. Overall study findings and caveats: Across all four CD4+ subsets, people with type 1 diabetes showed modestly shorter TCRB CDR3s.

The CDR3 is made up of 12 amino acids. The germline V gene encodes CDR1 LGHNA and CDR2 YSLEER. Between the trimmed V and J ends, which lost 0 bases and 7 bases, there was a span of 6 bases. Expressed TCRB transcripts were sequenced because the isolated RNA had all been reverse transcribed beforehand. The data were produced by immunoSEQ multiplex PCR, yet TCRdb's version contains in-frame clones alone and is incomplete. The sample yields roughly 130,000 clones, 16% seen once. This sequence joins TRBV4-3 and TRBJ1-2; D remains unclear. The clonotype comes from a young man with type 1 diabetes. Sequenced material: central memory CD4+ T cells from blood. CDR3 nucleotides: TGCGCCAGCAGCCAAGAGGGAGGTGGCTACACCTTC. It encodes CASSQEGGGYTF.